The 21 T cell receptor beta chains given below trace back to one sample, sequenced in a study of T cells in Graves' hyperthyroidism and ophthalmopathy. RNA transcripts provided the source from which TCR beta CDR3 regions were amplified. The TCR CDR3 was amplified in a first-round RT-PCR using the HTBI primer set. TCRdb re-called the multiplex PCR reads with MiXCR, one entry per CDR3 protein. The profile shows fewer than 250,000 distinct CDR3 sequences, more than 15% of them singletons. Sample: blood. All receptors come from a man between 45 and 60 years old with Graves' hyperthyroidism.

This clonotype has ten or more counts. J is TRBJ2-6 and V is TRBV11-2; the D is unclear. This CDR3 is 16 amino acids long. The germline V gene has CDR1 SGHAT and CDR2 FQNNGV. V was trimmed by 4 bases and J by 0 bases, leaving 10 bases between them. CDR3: CASSSNRYSGANVLTF. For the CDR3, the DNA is TGTGCCAGCAGCTCAAATCGGTACTCTGGGGCCAACGTCCTGACTTTC.

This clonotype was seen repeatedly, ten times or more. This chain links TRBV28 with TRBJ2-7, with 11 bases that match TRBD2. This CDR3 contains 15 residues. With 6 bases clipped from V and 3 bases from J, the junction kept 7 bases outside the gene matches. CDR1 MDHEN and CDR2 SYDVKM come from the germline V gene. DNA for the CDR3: TGTGCCAGCAGGATTCTAGCGGGAGGTCGCTACGAGCAGTACTTC. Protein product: CASRILAGGRYEQYF.

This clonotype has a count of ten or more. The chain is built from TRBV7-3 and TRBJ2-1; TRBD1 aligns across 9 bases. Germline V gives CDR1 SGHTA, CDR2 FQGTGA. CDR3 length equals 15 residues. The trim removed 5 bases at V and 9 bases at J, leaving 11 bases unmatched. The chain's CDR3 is CASSQSLTGGAEQFF. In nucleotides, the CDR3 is TGTGCCAGCAGCCAATCCCTCACAGGGGGCGCTGAGCAGTTCTTC.

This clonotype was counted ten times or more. In DNA form, the CDR3 reads TGTGCCAGCAGCCGGACAGGGGGCGTATATGGCTACACCTTC. Translation: CASSRTGGVYGYTF. The chain joins TRBV28 to TRBJ1-2, with 11 bases aligning to TRBD1. The CDR3 is 14 residues long. The ends lost 6 bases at V and 5 bases at J; junction bases unmatched: 5. Germline V CDR1 and CDR2: MDHEN, SYDVKM.

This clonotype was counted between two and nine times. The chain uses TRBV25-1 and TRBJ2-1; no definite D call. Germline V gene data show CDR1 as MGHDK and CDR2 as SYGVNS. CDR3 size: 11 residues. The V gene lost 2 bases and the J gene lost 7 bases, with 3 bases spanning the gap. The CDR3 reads CASSEQNEQFF. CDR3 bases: TGTGCCAGCAGTGAACAGAATGAGCAGTTCTTC.

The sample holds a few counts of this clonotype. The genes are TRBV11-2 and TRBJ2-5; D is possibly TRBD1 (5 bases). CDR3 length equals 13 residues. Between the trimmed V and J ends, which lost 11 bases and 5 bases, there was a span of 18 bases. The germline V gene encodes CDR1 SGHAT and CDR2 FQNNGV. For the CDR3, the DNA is TGTGCCTCCTCCAAAGGGGATTCGGAGACCCAGTACTTC. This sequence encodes CASSKGDSETQYF. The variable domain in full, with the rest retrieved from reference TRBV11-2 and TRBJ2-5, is EAGVAQSPRYKIIEKRQSVAFWCNPISGHATLYWYQQILGQGPKLLIQFQNNGVVDDSQLPKDRFSAERLKGVDSTLKIQPAKLEDSAVYLCASSKGDSETQYFGPGTRLLVL.

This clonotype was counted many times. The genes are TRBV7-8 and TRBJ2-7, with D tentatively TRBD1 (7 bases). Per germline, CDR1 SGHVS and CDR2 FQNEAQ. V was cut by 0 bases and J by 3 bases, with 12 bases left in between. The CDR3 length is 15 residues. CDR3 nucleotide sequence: TGTGCCAGCAGCTTAGCCAGGGGGACTCTCTACGAGCAGTACTTC. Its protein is CASSLARGTLYEQYF.

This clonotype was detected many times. This chain's CDR3 is CASSAGANTEAFF. CDR3 coding DNA: TGTGCCAGTTCCGCGGGGGCGAACACTGAAGCTTTCTTT. The rearrangement uses TRBV11-2 and TRBJ1-1; D may be TRBD1 (6 bases). The CDR3 has 13 amino acids. Trimming shortened V by 9 bases and J by 1 base, and 12 bases separated the two germline ends. Germline V gives CDR1 SGHAT, CDR2 FQNNGV. The complete variable domain, with remaining parts taken from reference TRBV11-2 and TRBJ1-1, reads EAGVAQSPRYKIIEKRQSVAFWCNPISGHATLYWYQQILGQGPKLLIQFQNNGVVDDSQLPKDRFSAERLKGVDSTLKIQPAKLEDSAVYLCASSAGANTEAFFGQGTRLTVV.

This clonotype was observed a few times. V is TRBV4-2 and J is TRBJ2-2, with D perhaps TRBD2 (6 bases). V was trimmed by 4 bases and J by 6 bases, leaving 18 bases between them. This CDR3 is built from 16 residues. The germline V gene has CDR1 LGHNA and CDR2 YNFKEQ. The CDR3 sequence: CASSPIAGRLPGELFF. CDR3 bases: TGTGCCAGCAGCCCGATTGCTGGGAGGTTACCCGGGGAGCTGTTTTTT.

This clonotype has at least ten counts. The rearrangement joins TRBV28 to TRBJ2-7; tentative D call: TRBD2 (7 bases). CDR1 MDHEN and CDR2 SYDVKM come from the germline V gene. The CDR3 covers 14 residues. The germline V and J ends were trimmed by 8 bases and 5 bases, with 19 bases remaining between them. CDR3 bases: TGTGCCAGCTATACTGGAGGGGGGGTAGACGAGCAGTACTTC. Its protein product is CASYTGGGVDEQYF.

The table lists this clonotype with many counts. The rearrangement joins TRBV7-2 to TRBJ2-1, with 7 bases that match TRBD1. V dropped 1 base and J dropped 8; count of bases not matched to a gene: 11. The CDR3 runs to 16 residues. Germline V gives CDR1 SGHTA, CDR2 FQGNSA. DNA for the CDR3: TGTGCCAGCAGCTTAGATAGAGACAGGGTGGGCTATGAGCAGTTCTTC. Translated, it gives CASSLDRDRVGYEQFF.

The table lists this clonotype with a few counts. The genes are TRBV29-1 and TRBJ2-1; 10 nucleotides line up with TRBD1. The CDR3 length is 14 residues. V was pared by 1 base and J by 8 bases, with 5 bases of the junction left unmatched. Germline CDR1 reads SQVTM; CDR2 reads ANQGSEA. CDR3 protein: CSVEGRGQGYEQFF. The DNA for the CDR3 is TGCAGCGTTGAAGGTAGGGGACAGGGGTATGAGCAGTTCTTC.

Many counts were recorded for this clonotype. The CDR3 protein is CASSHIDRTNGYTF. CDR3 nucleotide sequence: TGTGCCAGCAGCCATATCGACAGGACTAATGGCTACACCTTC. This chain links TRBV3-1 with TRBJ1-2, with D maybe TRBD1 (6 bases). The germline CDR1 and CDR2 sequences are LGHDT and YNNKEL (reference sequence). With 3 bases removed from V and 6 bases from J, the gap between germline ends came to 14 bases. This CDR3 is built from 14 residues. Looking up the rest from reference TRBV3-1 and TRBJ1-2 gives the full variable domain: DTAVSQTPKYLVTQMGNDKSIKCEQNLGHDTMYWYKQDSKKFLKIMFSYNNKELIINETVPNRFSPKSPDKAHLNLHINSLELGDSAVYFCASSHIDRTNGYTFGSGTRLTVV.

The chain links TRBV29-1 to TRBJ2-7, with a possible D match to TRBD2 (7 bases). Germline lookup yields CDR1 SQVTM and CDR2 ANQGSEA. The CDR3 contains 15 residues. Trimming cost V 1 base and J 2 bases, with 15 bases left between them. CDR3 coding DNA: TGCAGCGTTGAAGGGGGAGGGAGGGGGACCTACGAGCAGTACTTC. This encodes CSVEGGGRGTYEQYF.

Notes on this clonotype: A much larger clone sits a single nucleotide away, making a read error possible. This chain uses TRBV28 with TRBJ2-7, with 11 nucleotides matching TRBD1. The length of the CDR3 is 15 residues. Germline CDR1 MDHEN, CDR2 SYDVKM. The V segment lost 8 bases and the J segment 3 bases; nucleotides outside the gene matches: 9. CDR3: CASGWGQGVNYEQYF. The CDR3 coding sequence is TGTGCCAGCGGCTGGGGACAGGGGGTAAACTACGAGCAGTACTTC.

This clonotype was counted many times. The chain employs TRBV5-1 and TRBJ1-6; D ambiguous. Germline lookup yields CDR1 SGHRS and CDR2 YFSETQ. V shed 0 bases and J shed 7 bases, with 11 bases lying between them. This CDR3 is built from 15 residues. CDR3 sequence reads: CASSLGLGSNSPLHF. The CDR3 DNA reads TGCGCCAGCAGCTTGGGGCTGGGATCCAATTCACCCCTCCACTTT. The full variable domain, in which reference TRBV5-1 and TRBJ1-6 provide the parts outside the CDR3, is KAGVTQTPRYLIKTRGQQVTLSCSPISGHRSVSWYQQTPGQGLQFLFEYFSETQRNKGNFPGRFSGRQFSNSRSEMNVSTLELGDSALYLCASSLGLGSNSPLHFGNGTRLTVT.

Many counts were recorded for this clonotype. CDR3 nucleotides: TGTGCCAGCAGCTTAAGGAAGAACACTGAAGCTTTCTTT. Its protein product is CASSLRKNTEAFF. This chain connects TRBV7-6 to TRBJ1-1; D uncertain. Trimming took off 2 bases at V and 1 base at J, with 5 bases between the two ends. Germline V gene lookup returns CDR1 SGHVS and CDR2 FNYEAQ. This CDR3 contains 13 residues.

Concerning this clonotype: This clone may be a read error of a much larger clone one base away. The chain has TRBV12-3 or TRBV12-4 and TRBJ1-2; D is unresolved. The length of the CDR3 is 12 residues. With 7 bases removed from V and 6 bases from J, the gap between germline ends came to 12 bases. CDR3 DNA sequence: TGTGCCAGCACCGGACGCGGGAATGGCTACACCTTC. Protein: CASTGRGNGYTF.

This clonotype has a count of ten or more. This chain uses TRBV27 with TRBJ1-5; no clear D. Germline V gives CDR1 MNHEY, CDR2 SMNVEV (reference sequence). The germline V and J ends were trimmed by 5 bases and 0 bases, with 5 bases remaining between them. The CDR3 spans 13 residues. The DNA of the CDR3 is TGTGCCAGCAGTATAGATAGCAATCAGCCCCAGCATTTT. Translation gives CASSIDSNQPQHF.

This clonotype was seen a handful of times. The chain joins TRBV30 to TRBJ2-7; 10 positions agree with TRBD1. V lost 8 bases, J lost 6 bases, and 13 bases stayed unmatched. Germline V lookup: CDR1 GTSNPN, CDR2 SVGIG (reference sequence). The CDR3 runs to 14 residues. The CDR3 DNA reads TGTGCCGCCCTACCTCCCGGGACAGGGGTCGAGCAGTACTTC. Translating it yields CAALPPGTGVEQYF. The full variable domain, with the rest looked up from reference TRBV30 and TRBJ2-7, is SQTIHQWPATLVQPVGSPLSLECTVEGTSNPNLYWYRQAAGRGLQLLFYSVGIGQISSEVPQNLSASRPQDRQFILSSKKLLLSDSGFYLCAALPPGTGVEQYFGPGTRLTVT.

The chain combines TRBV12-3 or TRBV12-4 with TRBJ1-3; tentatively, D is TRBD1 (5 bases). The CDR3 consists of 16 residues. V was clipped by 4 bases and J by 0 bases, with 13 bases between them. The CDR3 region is CASSSPGRSSGNTIYF. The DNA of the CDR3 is TGTGCCAGCAGTTCTCCGGGACGGAGCTCTGGAAACACCATATATTTT.